This TCR beta chain appears in the sequencing data of a study of blood T cell repertoires in COVID-19. Study-level background: Spain, Italy and the United States supplied samples that represented acute and convalescent COVID-19.

Germline values: CDR1 SGHTA, CDR2 FQGNSA. The CDR3 runs to 13 residues. With V trimmed by 5 bases and J by 4 bases, 1 base remained unmatched. As originally analysed: Scientists estimated how many nucleated cells there were by amplifying reference gene primers. Method: immunoSEQ multiplex PCR; TCRdb's copy keeps in-frame clones and lacks some. The DNA gave D and trimming, while V, J and clone size come from that table. The table has under 300,000 clones, just under 85% seen once. The origin of this receptor is a man aged 50 or older with acute or convalescent COVID-19. V is TRBV7-2 and J is TRBJ2-1; 8 positions match TRBD2. The specimen was peripheral blood. Here the CDR3 reads CASSPGGYNEQFF. CDR3 nucleotide sequence: TGTGCCAGCAGCCCGGGGGGGTACAATGAGCAGTTCTTC.